Presented here are 20 T cell receptor beta chains from one specimen sequenced in a study of neoadjuvant anti-PD-1 for oral cavity cancer. Using immunoSEQ multiplex PCR, the repertoire was profiled, and TCRdb retains in-frame clones only, with some absent. This sample has fewer than 15,000 clones; around 53% occur once, and the top ten carry more than 9%. The starting material was tumor tissue, obtained before nivolumab (anti-PD-1) treatment. These receptors came from a person aged 35-79 years with oral cavity squamous cell carcinoma.

This clone was observed once. This rearrangement joins TRBV28 to TRBJ1-5, with 10 bases identical to TRBD1. The ends lost 4 bases at V and 0 bases at J; junction bases unmatched: 3. The CDR3 is made up of 16 amino acids. Germline V gene lookup returns CDR1 MDHEN and CDR2 SYDVKM. CDR3 protein: CASSYGQGVSNQPQHF. The CDR3 bases are TGTGCCAGCAGTTATGGACAGGGGGTTAGCAATCAGCCCCAGCATTTT.

The rearrangement links TRBV29-1 to TRBJ2-3; TRBD2 aligns across 11 bases. The CDR3 consists of 15 residues. J gave up 4 bases and V 7 bases, and 10 bases lay outside the gene matches. Germline lookup yields CDR1 SQVTM and CDR2 ANQGSEA. For the CDR3, the DNA is TGCAGCGCCATTAGGGTAGCGGGAGGGGCAGATACGCAGTATTTT. Amino acids: CSAIRVAGGADTQYF.

The chain has TRBV19 and TRBJ2-5; TRBD1 aligns across 8 bases. Trimming cost V 8 bases and J 9 bases; bases outside gene matches: 11. CDR1 is LNHDA and CDR2 is SQIVND in the germline V gene (reference sequence). The CDR3 has 13 amino acids. The CDR3 protein is CASSGQGFVAQYF. The CDR3 DNA sequence: TGTGCCAGTTCCGGACAGGGTTTTGTGGCCCAGTACTTC.

The chain couples TRBV5-1 to TRBJ2-7; D may be TRBD1 (7 bases). Trimming stripped 0 bases from V and 6 bases from J, with 19 bases between. CDR1 is SGHRS and CDR2 is YFSETQ in the germline V gene. This CDR3 comprises 16 residues. CDR3: CASSLGGQGGSVEQYF. CDR3 coding DNA: TGCGCCAGCAGCTTGGGCGGGCAGGGGGGAAGTGTCGAGCAGTACTTC.

The rearrangement uses TRBV15 and TRBJ2-1; D is unresolved. Germline loops: CDR1 LNHNV, CDR2 YYDKDF (reference sequence). The CDR3 is made up of 13 amino acids. The ends were cut back, 8 bases at V and 5 bases at J, with 13 bases in the middle. The CDR3 here is CATSIILDNEQFF. In nucleotides, the CDR3 is TGTGCCACCTCCATCATCCTGGACAATGAGCAGTTCTTC.

This clone was seen only a few times. This chain connects TRBV6-6 to TRBJ2-3; 12 bases are a match to TRBD2. With 8 bases clipped from V and 3 bases from J, the junction kept 6 bases outside the gene matches. CDR1 is MNHNY, CDR2 SVGAGI, per germline (reference sequence). CDR3 length equals 15 residues. The CDR3 is CASALLAGGTDTQYF. In DNA form, the CDR3 reads TGTGCCAGCGCCCTCCTAGCGGGAGGGACAGATACGCAGTATTTT.

This clone counts as medium-sized (0.01 to 0.1%). J is TRBJ2-7 and V is TRBV2; D is undetermined. CDR1 and CDR2 (germline): SNHLY, FYNNEI. Trimming took off 1 base at V and 4 bases at J, with 17 bases between the two ends. The CDR3 length is 16 residues. CDR3 sequence reads: CASSEGYIGGSYEQYF. The CDR3 bases are TGTGCCAGCAGTGAAGGATATATCGGCGGATCATACGAGCAGTACTTC.

The chain has TRBV6-6 and TRBJ2-7; tentatively, D is TRBD1 (6 bases). CDR1 is MNHNY and CDR2 is SVGAGI in the germline V gene (reference sequence). The CDR3 covers 16 residues. V was cut by 6 bases and J by 1 base, with 19 bases left in between. The CDR3 coding sequence is TGTGCCAGCAGCAGACAGGACGGAAGCGGATCCTACGAGCAGTACTTC. Its protein product is CASSRQDGSGSYEQYF.

The rearrangement uses TRBV6-1 and TRBJ2-2; D possibly corresponds to TRBD1 (6 bases). This CDR3 has 14 residues. Trimming took off 10 bases at V and 2 bases at J, with 14 bases between the two ends. Per the germline V gene, CDR1 is MNHNS and CDR2 is SASEGT. CDR3 region: CATQGPINTGELFF. CDR3 nucleotide sequence: TGTGCCACCCAGGGGCCAATCAACACCGGGGAGCTGTTTTTT.

J is TRBJ2-1 and V is TRBV5-4; D is uncertain. The V and J ends lost 6 bases and 3 bases respectively, with 16 bases between them. This CDR3 comprises 15 residues. Germline V gene sequence: CDR1 SGHNT, CDR2 YYREEE (reference sequence). CDR3 region: CASIQLPPFYNEQFF. CDR3 nucleotides: TGTGCCAGCATCCAACTACCCCCTTTCTACAATGAGCAGTTCTTC.

In this sample, this clone turned up once. The rearrangement uses TRBV14 and TRBJ1-4; D not certain. Trimming left V 4 bases short and J 6 bases short, with 6 bases between. Germline CDR1 is SGHDN and CDR2 is FVKESK. This CDR3 comprises 12 residues. The DNA of the CDR3 is TGTGCCAGCAGCCTGGCAGATGAAAAACTGTTTTTT. It is translated as CASSLADEKLFF.

This clone was recorded once. CDR3 in DNA: TGTGCCAGCAGCTTAGGCCTAGCGGGATCTGGCAAAAACATTCAGTACTTC. As protein: CASSLGLAGSGKNIQYF. V usage is TRBV13 and J usage is TRBJ2-4, with TRBD2 matching 9 bases. The germline CDR1 and CDR2 sequences are PRHDT and FYEKMQ (reference sequence). V was pared by 0 bases and J by 3 bases, with 6 bases of the junction left unmatched. The length of the CDR3 is 17 residues.

This clone showed up just a few times. The chain carries TRBV5-1 and TRBJ1-1; the D is unclear. Germline V gene data show CDR1 as SGHRS and CDR2 as YFSETQ. There are 12 residues in the CDR3. Trimming removed 0 bases from V and 6 bases from J, with 6 bases in between. The DNA for the CDR3 is TGCGCCAGCAGCTTGGGTGCAGCTGAAGCTTTCTTT. It codes for CASSLGAAEAFF.

This chain connects TRBV6-5 to TRBJ2-7, with 8 bases that match TRBD2. Trimming cost V 0 bases and J 4 bases; bases outside gene matches: 5. This CDR3 contains 15 residues. The germline gives CDR1 MNHEY, CDR2 SVGAGI. CDR3: CASSYSSGGQYEQYF. The CDR3 DNA reads as TGTGCCAGCAGTTACTCCAGCGGGGGCCAGTACGAGCAGTACTTC.

The gene calls are TRBV13 and TRBJ1-1; D possibly corresponds to TRBD1 (5 bases). With 6 bases removed from V and 6 bases from J, the gap between germline ends came to 14 bases. Germline CDR1 reads PRHDT; CDR2 reads FYEKMQ (reference sequence). The CDR3 runs 13 residues. CDR3: CASSSPGTAEAFF. Written as DNA, the CDR3 is TGTGCCAGCAGTTCACCCGGGACCGCTGAAGCTTTCTTT.

This clone was picked up a small number of times. The chain has TRBV18 and TRBJ2-2; D uncertain. CDR1 is KGHSH, CDR2 LQKENI, per germline. V shed 2 bases and J shed 3 bases, with 1 base lying between them. The CDR3 loop spans 12 amino acids. The CDR3 loop reads CASSPDTGELFF. Here the CDR3 DNA reads TGTGCCAGCTCACCAGACACCGGGGAGCTGTTTTTT.

V is TRBV28 and J is TRBJ1-4; D remains unclear. V was pared by 8 bases and J by 8 bases, with 18 bases between. This CDR3 region has 14 residues. Germline-derived CDR1 and CDR2 are MDHEN and SYDVKM. CDR3 sequence: CASRPAGPSEKLFF. CDR3 DNA sequence: TGTGCCAGCCGACCCGCGGGTCCTAGCGAAAAACTGTTTTTT.

The chain is built from TRBV14 and TRBJ2-1; D may match TRBD1 or TRBD2 (5 bases each). Germline CDR1 SGHDN, CDR2 FVKESK. V was pared by 3 bases and J by 7 bases, with 16 bases between. The CDR3 runs 15 residues. This CDR3 is CASSQGWGFSNEQFF. The CDR3 DNA reads as TGTGCCAGCAGCCAGGGCTGGGGGTTTTCGAATGAGCAGTTCTTC.

The V gene is TRBV5-4, the J gene TRBJ2-5; D not certain. Germline CDR1 SGHNT, CDR2 YYREEE (reference sequence). This CDR3 contains 15 residues. V shed 1 base and J shed 5 bases, with 15 bases lying between them. The CDR3 coding sequence is TGTGCCAGCAGCTTGCCGACTGCTACCTGGGAGACCCAGTACTTC. This codes for CASSLPTATWETQYF.

The chain combines TRBV5-6 with TRBJ1-2; no reliable D call. Trimming took off 2 bases at V and 1 base at J, with 9 bases between the two ends. This CDR3 comprises 14 residues. Germline CDR1 SGHDT, CDR2 YYEEEE. DNA of the CDR3: TGTGCCAGCAGCTTATGGGAGGTTAACTATGGCTACACCTTC. Its protein product is CASSLWEVNYGYTF.